The T cell receptor (beta chain) under discussion was sequenced for a study of CD4+ T cells in melanoma. The assay was immunoSEQ multiplex PCR, and TCRdb's table has in-frame clones only and misses some. This sample carries about 140,000 clones, 85% to 95% of them seen once, and the ten largest clones take less than 2%. V lost 4 bases to trimming and J lost 7 bases, with 17 bases between them. The CDR3 extends over 15 amino acids. This clone has just a few counts. The receptor comes from a human donor with melanoma. V gene TRBV5-3 combines with J gene TRBJ1-4; D is undetermined. TRBV5-3 falls under the ORF class, with uncertain function. The CDR3 loop reads CARSQSKLEGEKLFF. CDR3 DNA sequence: TGTGCCAGAAGCCAAAGTAAACTGGAAGGTGAAAAACTGTTTTTT.